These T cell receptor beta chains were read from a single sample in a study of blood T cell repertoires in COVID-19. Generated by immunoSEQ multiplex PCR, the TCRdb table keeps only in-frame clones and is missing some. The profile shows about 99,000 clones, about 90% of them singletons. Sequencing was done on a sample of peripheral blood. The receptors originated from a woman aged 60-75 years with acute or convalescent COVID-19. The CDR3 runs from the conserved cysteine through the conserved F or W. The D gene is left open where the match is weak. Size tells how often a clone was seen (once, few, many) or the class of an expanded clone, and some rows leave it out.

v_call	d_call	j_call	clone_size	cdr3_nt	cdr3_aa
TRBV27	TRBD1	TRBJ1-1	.	TGTGCCAGCAGTCTCCAGGGGGCGAATGAAGCTTTCTTT	CASSLQGANEAFF
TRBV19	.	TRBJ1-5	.	TGTGCCAGTAGTATACAGGTTTTGCAGCCCCAGCATTTT	CASSIQVLQPQHF
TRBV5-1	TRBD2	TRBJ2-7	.	TGCGCCTCTTCTCCCTTCGGGGGGGCGGCCTACGAGCAGTACTTC	CASSPFGGAAYEQYF
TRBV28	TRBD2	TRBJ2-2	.	TGTGCCAGCAGTGGGGGAGGGCTGGAGACCGGGGAGCTGTTTTTT	CASSGGGLETGELFF
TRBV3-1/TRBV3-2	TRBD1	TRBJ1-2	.	TGTGCCAGCAGTCCCGGGACAGGGGGCGTTTACACCTTC	CASSPGTGGVYTF
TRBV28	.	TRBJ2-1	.	TGTGCCAGCAGTCTAGCTTACAATGAGCAGTTCTTC	CASSLAYNEQFF
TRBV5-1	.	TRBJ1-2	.	TGCGCCAGCAGGCCGAGCGGGGAGGATGGCTACACCTTC	CASRPSGEDGYTF
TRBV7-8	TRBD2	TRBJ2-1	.	TGTGCCAGCAGCTTACCCATAAGACTAGCGGGAAATGAGCAGTTCTTC	CASSLPIRLAGNEQFF
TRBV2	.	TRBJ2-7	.	TGTGCCAGCTTCGGCGGGACCAGCTCCTACGAGCAGTACTTC	CASFGGTSSYEQYF
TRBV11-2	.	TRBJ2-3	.	TGTGCCAGCAGCTTAGCAGGTAGCGGGCAGTATTTT	CASSLAGSGQYF
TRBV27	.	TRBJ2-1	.	TGTGCCAGCAGTCGGTATTCGGGTCCCGTCGTTGGTGAGCAGTTCTTC	CASSRYSGPVVGEQFF
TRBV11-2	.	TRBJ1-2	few	TGTGCCAGCAGCTTAGTGGAGCATTGGAACTATGGCTACACCTTC	CASSLVEHWNYGYTF
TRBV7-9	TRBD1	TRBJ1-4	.	TGTGCCAGCAGCGCAAGGACAGGGGTTAATGAAAAACTGTTTTTT	CASSARTGVNEKLFF
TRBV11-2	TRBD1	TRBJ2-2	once	TGTGCCAGCAGCTCGACCGGGACAGTAAACACCGGGGAGCTGTTTTTT	CASSSTGTVNTGELFF
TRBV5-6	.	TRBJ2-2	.	TGTGCCAGCAGCGGTGAGGACACCGGGGAGCTGTTTTTT	CASSGEDTGELFF
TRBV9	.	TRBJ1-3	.	TGTGCCAGCAGCCAGACGAGGGCCTCTGGAAACACCATATATTTT	CASSQTRASGNTIYF